The 25 T cell receptor beta chains listed next were all sequenced from one sample in a study of preoperative IRX-2 immunotherapy in early breast cancer. Assay used: immunoSEQ multiplex PCR; TCRdb lists only in-frame clones, some missing. The sample consists of over 25,000 clones, around 79% of them appearing once. Treatment here: preoperative locoregional IRX-2 cytokine immunotherapy. This specimen consisted of lymph node tissue, obtained after IRX-2 immunotherapy. The source is a human donor with breast cancer.

This clone was recorded a few times. The chain joins TRBV6-8 to TRBJ1-2; a possible D gene is TRBD1 (6 bases). Germline CDR1 and CDR2: MNHGY and SAAAGT. This CDR3 spans 13 amino acids. V was trimmed by 5 bases and J by 8 bases, leaving 15 bases between them. The CDR3 nucleotides read TGTGCCAGCAGTGATTTGCGGGGGGCGGGCTACACCTTC. Translation gives CASSDLRGAGYTF.

The rearrangement links TRBV14 to TRBJ1-2; D call uncertain. There are 13 residues in the CDR3. The germline V gene has CDR1 SGHDN and CDR2 FVKESK. Trimming cost V 1 base and J 7 bases, with 10 bases left between them. Here the CDR3 DNA reads TGTGCCAGCAGCCAAGTAATGCTGGTTGGCTACACCTTC. Its protein product is CASSQVMLVGYTF.

As to this clone: The junction departs from germline at one end; a sequencing error may be responsible. The J gene is TRBJ2-7, the V gene TRBV28; the match to TRBD1 covers 8 bases. In germline, CDR1 is MDHEN, CDR2 SYDVKM. This CDR3 region has 14 residues. The CDR3 loop is CASRTGTGSYEQYF. The DNA for the CDR3 is TGTGCCAGCAGGACCGGGACAGGATCCTACGAGCAGTATTTC.

The V gene is TRBV18, the J gene TRBJ1-2, with 8 bases fitting TRBD1. The germline CDR1 and CDR2 sequences are KGHSH and LQKENI. V trimming: 3 bases; J trimming: 4 bases; junction bases outside the gene matches: 10. The CDR3 sequence is 16 residues long. As DNA, the CDR3 is TGTGCCAGCTCACCCACTAGGGGACAGGCGGGCTATGGCTACACCTTC. This gives the protein CASSPTRGQAGYGYTF. Full variable domain (remainder filled in from reference TRBV18 and TRBJ1-2): NAGVMQNPRHLVRRRGQEARLRCSPMKGHSHVYWYRQLPEEGLKFMVYLQKENIIDESGMPKERFSAEFPKEGPSILRIQQVVRGDSAAYFCASSPTRGQAGYGYTFGSGTRLTVV.

The chain is built from TRBV7-7 and TRBJ1-5; weak D call: TRBD1 (5 bases). Germline V CDR1 and CDR2: SSHAT, FNYEAQ (reference sequence). The CDR3 sequence is 15 residues long. V lost 1 base, J lost 7 bases, and 14 bases lay in between. The CDR3 spells CASSLVGRLGQPQHF. The CDR3 DNA sequence: TGTGCCAGCAGCTTAGTGGGGCGCCTTGGGCAGCCCCAGCATTTT.

The table lists this clone with a count of one. J is TRBJ2-7 and V is TRBV11-3, with TRBD2 identical over 10 bases. V was clipped by 5 bases and J by 6 bases; unmatched bases: 13. The CDR3 is made up of 16 amino acids. Germline lookup yields CDR1 SGHNT and CDR2 YENEEA. CDR3 sequence reads: CASSLGGSGRGVEQYF. The CDR3 bases are TGTGCCAGCAGCCTTGGTGGGAGCGGGAGGGGAGTCGAGCAGTACTTC.

This clone appeared once. This rearrangement joins TRBV22-1 to TRBJ2-3. TRBV22-1 constitutes a pseudogene. This CDR3 has 13 amino acids. In DNA, the CDR3 is TGTGCATCAGGAGGGGGAGTTACAGATACGCAGTATTTT. It codes for CASGGGVTDTQYF.

The rearrangement uses TRBV5-1 and TRBJ1-1, with D possibly matching TRBD1 (5 bases). Trimming took 4 bases from V and 10 from J, leaving 26 bases between them. CDR3 size: 16 residues. Germline lookup yields CDR1 SGHRS and CDR2 YFSETQ. CDR3 in DNA: TGCGCCAGCAGCCATGGGATGAAAGGGGCCTCCCGTGGAGCTTTCTTT. Its translation: CASSHGMKGASRGAFF.

The V call is TRBV14, the J call TRBJ2-7; D gene ambiguous. Germline CDR1 is SGHDN and CDR2 is FVKESK. The CDR3 covers 14 residues. V lost 0 bases to trimming and J lost 5 bases, with 11 bases between them. The CDR3 loop reads CASSQEGSMHEQYF. The CDR3 bases are TGTGCCAGCAGCCAAGAGGGCTCGATGCACGAGCAGTACTTC.

The CDR3 DNA reads TGTGCCAGCAGAGCACAACGGGTCTATGGCTACACCTTC. This gives the protein CASRAQRVYGYTF. The V call is TRBV6-8, the J call TRBJ1-2; no clear D gene. This CDR3 region has 13 residues. V shed 6 bases and J shed 4 bases, with 12 bases lying between them. CDR1 and CDR2 (germline): MNHGY, SAAAGT.

V usage is TRBV30 and J usage is TRBJ1-2; 9 nucleotides agree with TRBD1. Per the germline V gene, CDR1 is GTSNPN and CDR2 is SVGIG (reference sequence). This CDR3 contains 16 residues. The trim removed 4 bases at V and 6 bases at J, leaving 15 bases unmatched. CDR3 loop: CAWTAGQGIIWDGYTF. Here the CDR3 DNA reads TGTGCCTGGACGGCGGGACAGGGTATCATCTGGGATGGCTACACCTTC.

The chain couples TRBV7-6 to TRBJ2-1; 7 nucleotides agree with TRBD1. Germline values: CDR1 SGHVS, CDR2 FNYEAQ. The CDR3 is 14 amino acids. Trimming at V came to 2 bases and at J to 6 bases, leaving 4 bases not matched to a gene. The CDR3 sequence: CASSLQTGRNEQFF. The CDR3 DNA sequence: TGTGCCAGCAGCTTACAGACAGGGCGCAATGAGCAGTTCTTC.

CDR3 sequence: CASSQVGENYGYTF. The CDR3 DNA follows: TGTGCCAGCAGCCAAGTCGGCGAGAACTATGGCTACACCTTC. The rearrangement uses TRBV11-3 and TRBJ1-2; D is uncertain. V was cut by 5 bases and J by 2 bases, with 12 bases left in between. The CDR3 runs 14 residues. CDR1 SGHNT and CDR2 YENEEA come from the germline V gene.

The CDR3 sequence is CASSPRDRDYNEQFF. The CDR3 DNA sequence: TGTGCCAGCAGTCCCCGGGACAGGGACTACAATGAGCAGTTCTTC. This chain connects TRBV6-8 to TRBJ2-1; TRBD1 matches 9 bases. This CDR3 region has 15 residues. Trimming took 5 bases from V and 3 from J; bases not matched to a gene: 5. Looked up from germline, CDR1 is MNHGY and CDR2 is SAAAGT.

The chain combines TRBV11-3 with TRBJ1-1; D may be TRBD1 (5 bases). The CDR3 totals 14 residues. The V and J ends lost 5 bases and 5 bases respectively, with 15 bases between them. The V gene's germline CDR1 is SGHNT and CDR2 YENEEA. DNA for the CDR3: TGTGCCAGCAGCCTCCCTGGAGGGGAAACTGAAGCTTTCTTT. Encoded protein: CASSLPGGETEAFF.

This rearrangement joins TRBV10-2 to TRBJ1-1, with D possibly being TRBD1 (5 bases). Trimming shortened V by 8 bases and J by 0 bases, and 16 bases separated the two germline ends. Germline CDR1 reads WSHSY; CDR2 reads SAAADI. This CDR3 spans 15 amino acids. The CDR3 DNA follows: TGCGCCAGCGGCGGGCAGGGAACTCTGAACACTGAAGCTTTCTTT. It yields the protein CASGGQGTLNTEAFF.

This clone was detected a few times. This chain connects TRBV11-3 to TRBJ1-2; possibly TRBD1 for D (6 bases). Per the germline V gene, CDR1 is SGHNT and CDR2 is YENEEA. V was pared by 4 bases and J by 4 bases, with 16 bases between. There are 15 residues in the CDR3. CDR3 region: CASSSAGTMIYGYTF. The CDR3 region has the DNA TGTGCCAGCAGCTCCGCCGGGACAATGATCTATGGCTACACCTTC.

A word on this clone: Compared with germline, one end of the junction differs, possibly owing to a read error. Here the CDR3 DNA reads TGTGCCAGCAGTGACTCGGCGCGAATCTACACCTTC. Its translation is CASSDSARIYTF. The rearrangement links TRBV6-8 to TRBJ1-2; unclear D gene. Germline V gene lookup returns CDR1 MNHGY and CDR2 SAAAGT. The CDR3 totals 12 residues.

CDR3 residues: CATPLIAGFQLEQYF. In DNA, the CDR3 is TGTGCCACCCCCCTTATAGCGGGATTTCAATTAGAGCAGTACTTC. V usage is TRBV22-1 and J usage is TRBJ2-7; the table's TRBD2 call for D was not verified on the DNA. TRBV22-1 is a listed pseudogene. This CDR3 has 15 amino acids.

The chain combines TRBV7-6 with TRBJ1-3, with D unresolved. Trimming removed 1 base from V and 0 bases from J, with 7 bases in between. The CDR3 totals 15 residues. CDR1 SGHVS and CDR2 FNYEAQ come from the germline V gene. Here the CDR3 DNA reads TGTGCCAGCAGCTTAGTACAGATCTCTGGAAACACCATATATTTT. Translating it yields CASSLVQISGNTIYF.

The chain uses TRBV11-3 and TRBJ2-7; 8 bases line up with TRBD1. The CDR3 totals 14 residues. Germline V CDR1 and CDR2: SGHNT, YENEEA. The V gene end was trimmed by 4 bases and the J gene end by 7 bases; junction bases not matched to a gene: 9. CDR3 region: CASSSSDRGLEQYF. The DNA for the CDR3 is TGTGCCAGCAGCTCTAGCGACAGGGGCCTGGAGCAGTACTTC.

This rearrangement joins TRBV28 to TRBJ2-7; D call uncertain. The length of the CDR3 is 15 residues. The germline V gene encodes CDR1 MDHEN and CDR2 SYDVKM. Between the trimmed V and J ends, which lost 7 bases and 0 bases, there was a span of 16 bases. The CDR3 DNA follows: TGTGCCAGCAATTCAAGACGCAAGAGCTCCTACGAGCAGTACTTC. Translated, it gives CASNSRRKSSYEQYF. Full variable domain (outside the CDR3, taken from reference TRBV28 and TRBJ2-7): DVKVTQSSRYLVKRTGEKVFLECVQDMDHENMFWYRQDPGLGLRLIYFSYDVKMKEKGDIPEGYSVSREKKERFSLILESASTNQTSMYLCASNSRRKSSYEQYFGPGTRLTVT.

CDR3 loop: CASTPRNSKNTEAFF. The DNA of the CDR3 is TGTGCCAGCACCCCGAGGAACAGTAAGAACACTGAAGCTTTCTTT. The chain links TRBV11-3 to TRBJ1-1; D not certain. CDR3 length: 15 amino acids. The V and J ends lost 7 bases and 1 base respectively, with 16 bases between them. Looked up from germline, CDR1 is SGHNT and CDR2 is YENEEA.

This chain joins TRBV6-8 and TRBJ2-2; 15 bases match TRBD2. V shed 2 bases, J shed 4 bases, and the junction held 11 bases outside the gene matches. Germline assignment: CDR1 MNHGY and CDR2 SAAAGT. This CDR3 comprises 20 residues. The CDR3 loop is CASSYPGLAGGSVSTGELFF. CDR3 DNA: TGTGCCAGCAGTTACCCGGGACTAGCGGGAGGTTCTGTCAGCACCGGGGAGCTGTTTTTT.

The rearrangement uses TRBV23-1 and TRBJ1-4, with a tentative D call TRBD1 (5 bases). TRBV23-1 is an ORF for which the function is uncertain. This CDR3 is built from 14 residues. Trimming stripped 6 bases from V and 7 bases from J, with 15 bases between. The CDR3 region has the DNA TGCGCCAGCAGCCAAGAGGGGATCGGTGAAAAACTGTTTTTT. Protein product: CASSQEGIGEKLFF.